The clone carrying this T cell receptor beta chain was seen only once. Profiled with immunoSEQ multiplex PCR; TCRdb holds only in-frame clones, not every one. The profile shows hundreds of thousands of clones, around 92% of them singletons. This record comes from a study of shared clonotypes between healthy human individuals. The CDR3 loop spans 13 amino acids. CDR1 is GTSNPN and CDR2 is SVGIG in the germline V gene (reference sequence). V lost 2 bases and J lost 4, with 8 bases in between. CD45RO negativity and positive selection for CCR7 defined naive CD8 cells, a population that excluded terminally differentiated effector memory CD45RA+ cells.

This clonotype was sampled from a man in his thirties or forties in good health. The J gene is TRBJ2-2, the V gene TRBV30, with a weak D call TRBD2 (5 bases). The sequenced sample consisted of naive CD8+ T cells sorted from blood. The chain's CDR3 is CAWSLAGTGELFF. CDR3 DNA sequence: TGTGCCTGGAGTCTCGCGGGCACCGGGGAGCTGTTTTTT.